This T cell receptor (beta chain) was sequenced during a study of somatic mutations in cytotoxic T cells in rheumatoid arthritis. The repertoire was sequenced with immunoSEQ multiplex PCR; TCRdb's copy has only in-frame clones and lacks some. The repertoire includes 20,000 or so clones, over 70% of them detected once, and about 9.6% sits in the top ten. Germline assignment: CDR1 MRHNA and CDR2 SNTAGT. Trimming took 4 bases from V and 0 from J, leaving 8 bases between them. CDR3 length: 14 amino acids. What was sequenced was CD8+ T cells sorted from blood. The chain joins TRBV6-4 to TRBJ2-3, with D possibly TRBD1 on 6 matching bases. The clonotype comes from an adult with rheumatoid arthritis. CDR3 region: CASSARGSTDTQYF. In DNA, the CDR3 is TGTGCCAGCAGTGCAAGGGGGAGCACAGATACGCAGTATTTT.